This T cell receptor beta chain was recovered during a study of T cell repertoires in cytomegalovirus infection. This clonotype was picked up a small number of times. TCRdb processed the reads anew with MiXCR; each CDR3 protein has one entry. This sample has 680,000 or so distinct CDR3 sequences, with about 40% found just once. V was shortened by 5 bases and J by 6 bases, with 20 bases between the two germline ends. Germline CDR1 is SEHNR and CDR2 is FQNEAQ (reference sequence). This CDR3 spans 15 amino acids. This TCR was sampled from a human donor in good health (CMV status not recorded). Some clones in this sample may be carry-over from other donors' samples. The V call is TRBV7-9, the J call TRBJ2-7; maybe TRBD1 (6 bases). Sequencing was done on a sample of PBMCs. The CDR3 nucleotides are TGTGCCAGCAGCCCAAAACAGGGTTCCACTTCCGAGCAGTACTTC. It yields the protein CASSPKQGSTSEQYF.